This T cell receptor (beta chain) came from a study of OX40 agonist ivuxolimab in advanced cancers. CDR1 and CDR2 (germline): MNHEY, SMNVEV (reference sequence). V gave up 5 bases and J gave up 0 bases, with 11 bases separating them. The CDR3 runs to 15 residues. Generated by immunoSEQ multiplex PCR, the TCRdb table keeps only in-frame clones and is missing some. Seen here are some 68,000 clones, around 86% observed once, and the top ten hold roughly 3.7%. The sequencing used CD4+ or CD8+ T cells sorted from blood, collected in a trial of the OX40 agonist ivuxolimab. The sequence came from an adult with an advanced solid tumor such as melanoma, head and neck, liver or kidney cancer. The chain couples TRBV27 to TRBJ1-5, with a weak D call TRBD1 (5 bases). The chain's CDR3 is CASSPGPYSNQPQHF. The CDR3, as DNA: TGTGCCAGCAGTCCGGGACCGTATAGCAATCAGCCCCAGCATTTT.